These 18 T cell receptor beta chains came from one sample sequenced in a study of technical replicates of blood from a handful of donors (dated by TCRdb to 2016 to 2017). Library prep was done by the immunoSEQ multiplex PCR assay. Drawn from immuneACCESS, this table holds only the in-frame rearrangements with V and J called that TCRdb kept. Clones are partly lost; checked studies trace under half to an unresolved V gene and leave the rest unexplained. The sample records about 82,000 clones, approximately 94% of which are singletons. Approximately 0.39% of the sample rests with the top ten. Specimen: T cells isolated from PBMCs. The receptors stem from a human donor in good health.

V usage is TRBV9 and J usage is TRBJ2-1, with D maybe TRBD2 (5 bases). Germline CDR1 and CDR2: SGDLS and YYNGEE. This CDR3 is 14 amino acids long. V dropped 4 bases and J dropped 5 bases, with 13 bases sitting between them. The CDR3 protein is CASSPLGLDNEQFF. The CDR3 DNA follows: TGTGCCAGCAGCCCCCTCGGACTGGACAATGAGCAGTTCTTC.

This clone was recorded a few times. The chain carries TRBV7-3 and TRBJ1-1; D is undetermined. The CDR3 spans 15 residues. Germline V gene lookup returns CDR1 SGHTA and CDR2 FQGTGA. V shed 1 base and J shed 2 bases, with 11 bases lying between them. CDR3 nucleotides: TGTGCCAGCAGCTTAAGTGTCTCAGGTAACACTGAAGCTTTCTTT. This codes for CASSLSVSGNTEAFF.

V is TRBV6-5 and J is TRBJ1-2, with TRBD1 matching over 7 bases. This CDR3 contains 14 residues. CDR1 and CDR2 (germline): MNHEY, SVGAGI. V lost 8 bases, J lost 3 bases, and 9 bases stayed unmatched. The CDR3 DNA reads as TGTGCCAGCGGGATCAGGGGGAGTTACTATGGCTACACCTTC. It is translated as CASGIRGSYYGYTF.

The V and J genes are TRBV19 and TRBJ1-3; maybe TRBD1 (6 bases). The CDR3 spans 14 residues. Germline CDR1 reads LNHDA; CDR2 reads SQIVND (reference sequence). With 4 bases removed from V and 5 bases from J, the gap between germline ends came to 12 bases. The CDR3, as DNA: TGTGCCAGTAGTACCTCGGGGGGGCGAAACACCATATATTTT. Amino acid sequence: CASSTSGGRNTIYF.

This chain joins TRBV6-1 and TRBJ2-5; 9 bases are shared with TRBD2. The CDR3 totals 14 residues. CDR1 and CDR2 (germline): MNHNS, SASEGT. V shed 4 bases, J shed 6 bases, and the junction held 6 bases outside the gene matches. CDR3 region: CASSAGTSSQTQYF. Written as DNA, the CDR3 is TGTGCCAGCAGTGCCGGGACTAGCAGCCAGACCCAGTACTTC.

The V call is TRBV5-6, the J call TRBJ2-6, with D possibly TRBD1 on 6 matching bases. The germline gives CDR1 SGHDT, CDR2 YYEEEE. The CDR3 spans 16 residues. Trimming took off 5 bases at V and 4 bases at J, with 16 bases between the two ends. This CDR3 reads CASRRWTADGANVLTF. CDR3 DNA: TGTGCCAGCAGGCGATGGACAGCTGACGGGGCCAACGTCCTGACTTTC.

The chain joins TRBV28 to TRBJ2-7; D is uncertain. Per the germline V gene, CDR1 is MDHEN and CDR2 is SYDVKM. Trimming cost V 6 bases and J 2 bases, with 8 bases left between them. The CDR3 sequence is 12 residues long. CDR3 DNA sequence: TGTGCCAGCAGGGTCGGAGCCTACGAGCAGTACTTC. It yields the protein CASRVGAYEQYF.

The genes are TRBV6-1 and TRBJ2-7; TRBD1 is a possible D gene (5 bases). The CDR3 contains 12 residues. V was clipped by 8 bases and J by 0 bases, with 8 bases between them. Germline V gene sequence: CDR1 MNHNS, CDR2 SASEGT. The CDR3 is CASQDTSYEQYF. The CDR3 region has the DNA TGTGCCAGCCAGGACACCTCCTACGAGCAGTACTTC.

The chain recombines TRBV9 with TRBJ2-7; TRBD1 might be the D (5 bases). The germline CDR1 and CDR2 sequences are SGDLS and YYNGEE. This CDR3 contains 13 residues. Trimming cost V 0 bases and J 5 bases, with 9 bases left between them. The chain's CDR3 is CASSVGGNNEQYF. The CDR3 nucleotides are TGTGCCAGCAGCGTAGGGGGCAACAACGAGCAGTACTTC.

This chain uses TRBV6-1 with TRBJ2-7; TRBD1 is a possible D gene (5 bases). The V end was cut by 4 bases, the J end by 0 bases, with 10 bases between. The CDR3 runs 14 residues. Germline V gives CDR1 MNHNS, CDR2 SASEGT. The CDR3 spells CASSGTGSSYEQYF. CDR3 bases: TGTGCCAGCAGTGGAACAGGAAGCTCCTACGAGCAGTACTTC.

This chain joins TRBV6-5 and TRBJ1-5; 8 nucleotides match TRBD1. V dropped 4 bases and J dropped 4; count of bases not matched to a gene: 6. CDR1 and CDR2 (germline): MNHEY, SVGAGI. The CDR3 is 15 amino acids. The CDR3 spells CASSLDRVRNQPQHF. The CDR3, as DNA: TGTGCCAGCAGTTTGGACAGGGTAAGGAATCAGCCCCAGCATTTT.

The CDR3 region is CASSQEDIKRSGNTIYF. The CDR3 DNA reads as TGCGCCAGCAGCCAAGAGGACATCAAGAGATCTGGAAACACCATATATTTT. V usage is TRBV4-1 and J usage is TRBJ1-3; maybe TRBD1 (5 bases). Germline V gives CDR1 MGHRA, CDR2 YSYEKL. The length of the CDR3 is 17 residues. V dropped 0 bases and J dropped 1 base, with 13 bases sitting between them.

The table lists this clone with a count of one. The chain uses TRBV7-9 and TRBJ2-1; 9 bases align to TRBD2. The CDR3 is 14 amino acids. Germline V lookup: CDR1 SEHNR, CDR2 FQNEAQ (reference sequence). J was trimmed by 5 bases and V by 3 bases; bases with no gene match: 2. CDR3 in DNA: TGTGCCAGCAGCTTCGGACTAGCGCACAATGAGCAGTTCTTC. Translating gives CASSFGLAHNEQFF.

The V and J genes are TRBV6-1 and TRBJ1-2, with 8 bases lining up with TRBD1. CDR3 length: 18 residues. Germline V lookup: CDR1 MNHNS, CDR2 SASEGT. The ends lost 2 bases at V and 2 bases at J; junction bases unmatched: 13. The CDR3 DNA is TGTGCCAGCAGTGAACGGCGTCCCCCGGGACAGGACAACTATGGCTACACCTTC. Translated: CASSERRPPGQDNYGYTF.

The genes are TRBV9 and TRBJ2-7, with a possible D match to TRBD1 (6 bases). Germline CDR1 is SGDLS and CDR2 is YYNGEE. Trimming stripped 3 bases from V and 5 bases from J, with 15 bases between. This CDR3 is 14 amino acids long. The CDR3 spells CASSGPRGRDEQYF. The CDR3 DNA sequence: TGTGCCAGCAGCGGGCCCAGGGGAAGGGACGAGCAGTACTTC.

The chain couples TRBV6-1 to TRBJ1-5; D not certain. This CDR3 is built from 13 residues. Trimming stripped 3 bases from V and 11 bases from J, with 14 bases between. CDR1 is MNHNS, CDR2 SASEGT, per germline. The chain's CDR3 is CASSESGPQAQHF. The CDR3, as DNA: TGTGCCAGCAGTGAGAGTGGCCCCCAGGCCCAGCATTTT.

The chain carries TRBV21-1 and TRBJ2-2; the D call in the table, TRBD2, was not verified against the DNA. TRBV21-1 is an annotated pseudogene. The CDR3 has 16 residues. CDR3 in amino acids: CASSKVRRGNTGELFF. DNA of the CDR3: TGTGCCAGCAGCAAAGTAAGGAGGGGGAACACCGGGGAGCTGTTTTTT.

The chain joins TRBV29-1 to TRBJ2-1; 8 nucleotides align to TRBD1. Per the germline V gene, CDR1 is SQVTM and CDR2 is ANQGSEA. The CDR3 runs to 15 residues. V gave up 1 base and J gave up 5 bases; unmatched junction bases: 7. The CDR3 loop reads CSVEVGRTGHNEQFF. The DNA for the CDR3 is TGCAGCGTTGAAGTGGGTAGGACAGGGCACAATGAGCAGTTCTTC.